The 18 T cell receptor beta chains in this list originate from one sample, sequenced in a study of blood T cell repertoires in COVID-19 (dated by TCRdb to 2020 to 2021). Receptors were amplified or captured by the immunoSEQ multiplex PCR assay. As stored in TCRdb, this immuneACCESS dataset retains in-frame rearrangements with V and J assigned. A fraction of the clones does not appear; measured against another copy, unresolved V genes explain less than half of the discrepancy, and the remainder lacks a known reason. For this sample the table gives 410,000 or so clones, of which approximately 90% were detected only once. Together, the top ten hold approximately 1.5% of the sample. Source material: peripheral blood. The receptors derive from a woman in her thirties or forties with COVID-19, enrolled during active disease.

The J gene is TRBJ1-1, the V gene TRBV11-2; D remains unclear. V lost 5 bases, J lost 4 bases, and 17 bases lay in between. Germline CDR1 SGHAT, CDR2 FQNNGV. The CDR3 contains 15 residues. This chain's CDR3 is CASSPNILSGTEAFF. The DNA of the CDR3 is TGTGCCAGCAGCCCAAACATCCTCAGTGGCACTGAAGCTTTCTTT.

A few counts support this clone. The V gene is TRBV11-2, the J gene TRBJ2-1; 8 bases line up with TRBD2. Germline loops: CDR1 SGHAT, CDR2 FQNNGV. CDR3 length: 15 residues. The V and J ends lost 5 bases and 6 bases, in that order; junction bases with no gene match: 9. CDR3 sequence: CASSRSGGLSNEQFF. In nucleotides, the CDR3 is TGTGCCAGCAGCCGAAGCGGGGGACTGTCCAATGAGCAGTTCTTC.

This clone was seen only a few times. Written as DNA, the CDR3 is TGCGCCAGCAGCTTGGACAGGGGGGTGGACTATGGCTACACCTTC. Protein: CASSLDRGVDYGYTF. V is TRBV5-1 and J is TRBJ1-2, with 8 nucleotides matching TRBD1. Germline V gene sequence: CDR1 SGHRS, CDR2 YFSETQ. The CDR3 runs 15 residues. With 0 bases clipped from V and 3 bases from J, the junction kept 4 bases outside the gene matches.

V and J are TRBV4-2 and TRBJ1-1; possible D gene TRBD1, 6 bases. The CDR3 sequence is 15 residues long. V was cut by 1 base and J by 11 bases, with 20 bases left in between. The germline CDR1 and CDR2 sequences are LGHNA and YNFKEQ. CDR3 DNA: TGTGCCAGCAGCCAAGGGAGTATAGCGGGGGGCGGGGCTTTCTTT. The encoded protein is CASSQGSIAGGGAFF.

In DNA form, the CDR3 reads TGTGCCAGCAGCTTGCCTGGAGTGGGCCAAGAGACCCAGTACTTC. Amino acid sequence: CASSLPGVGQETQYF. V gene TRBV7-2 combines with J gene TRBJ2-5, with no clear D. This CDR3 is 15 amino acids long. V lost 3 bases and J lost 1, with 12 bases in between. Germline-derived CDR1 and CDR2 are SGHTA and FQGNSA.

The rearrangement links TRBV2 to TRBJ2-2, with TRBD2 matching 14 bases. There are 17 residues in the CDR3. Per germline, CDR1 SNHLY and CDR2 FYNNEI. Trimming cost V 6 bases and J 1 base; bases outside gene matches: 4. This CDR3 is CASRTGTSGRNTGELFF. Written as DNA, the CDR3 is TGTGCCAGCAGAACCGGGACTAGCGGGAGGAACACCGGGGAGCTGTTTTTT. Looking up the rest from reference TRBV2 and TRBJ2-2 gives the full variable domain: EPEVTQTPSHQVTQMGQEVILRCVPISNHLYFYWYRQILGQKVEFLVSFYNNEISEKSEIFDDQFSVERPDGSNFTLKIRSTKLEDSAMYFCASRTGTSGRNTGELFFGEGSRLTVL.

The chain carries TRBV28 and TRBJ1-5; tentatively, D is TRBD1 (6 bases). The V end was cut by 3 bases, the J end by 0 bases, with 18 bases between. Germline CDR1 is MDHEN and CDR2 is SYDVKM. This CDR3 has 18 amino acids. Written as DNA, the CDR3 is TGTGCCAGCAGTTTCTGGAATTTACAGGGAGATAGCAATCAGCCCCAGCATTTT. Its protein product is CASSFWNLQGDSNQPQHF.

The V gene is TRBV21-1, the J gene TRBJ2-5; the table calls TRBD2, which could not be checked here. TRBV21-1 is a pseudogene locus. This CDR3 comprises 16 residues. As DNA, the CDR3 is TGTGCCAGCAGCGGAAGCCAGAAGGGGGGGTTCAAGACCCAGTACTTC. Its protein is CASSGSQKGGFKTQYF.

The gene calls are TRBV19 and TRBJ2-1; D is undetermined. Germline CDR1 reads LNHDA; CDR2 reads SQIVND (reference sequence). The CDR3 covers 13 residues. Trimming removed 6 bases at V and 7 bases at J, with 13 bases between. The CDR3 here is CASRVGLRNEQFF. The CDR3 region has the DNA TGTGCCAGTAGGGTGGGTTTGAGGAATGAGCAGTTCTTC.

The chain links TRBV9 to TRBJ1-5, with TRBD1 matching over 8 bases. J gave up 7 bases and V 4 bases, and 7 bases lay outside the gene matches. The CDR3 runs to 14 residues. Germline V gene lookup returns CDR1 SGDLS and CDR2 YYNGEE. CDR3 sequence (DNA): TGTGCCAGCAGCCCGACAGGGGTCTACCAGCCCCAGCATTTT. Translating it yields CASSPTGVYQPQHF.

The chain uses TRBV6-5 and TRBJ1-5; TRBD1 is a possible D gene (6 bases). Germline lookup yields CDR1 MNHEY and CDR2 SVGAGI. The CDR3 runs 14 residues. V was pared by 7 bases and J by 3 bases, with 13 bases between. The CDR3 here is CASKGEGDNQPQHF. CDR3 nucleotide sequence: TGTGCCAGCAAGGGGGAAGGGGACAATCAGCCCCAGCATTTT.

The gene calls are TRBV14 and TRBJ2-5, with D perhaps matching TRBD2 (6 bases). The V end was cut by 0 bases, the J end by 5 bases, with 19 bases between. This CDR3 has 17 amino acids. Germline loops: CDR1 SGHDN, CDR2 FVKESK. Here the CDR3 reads CASSQERRAGGKETQYF. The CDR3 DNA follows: TGTGCCAGCAGCCAAGAGAGGAGGGCAGGAGGGAAGGAGACCCAGTACTTC.

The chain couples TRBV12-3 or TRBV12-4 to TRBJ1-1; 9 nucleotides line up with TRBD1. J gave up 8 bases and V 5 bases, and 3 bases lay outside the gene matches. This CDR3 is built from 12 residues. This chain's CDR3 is CASSRQGEEAFF. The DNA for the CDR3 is TGTGCCAGCAGTAGACAGGGGGAGGAAGCTTTCTTT.

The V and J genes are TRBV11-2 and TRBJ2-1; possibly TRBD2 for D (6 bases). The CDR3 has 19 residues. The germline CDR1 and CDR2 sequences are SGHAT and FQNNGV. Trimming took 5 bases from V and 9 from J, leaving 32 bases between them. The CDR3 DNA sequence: TGTGCCAGCAGCCTCCTTACGAATCCCCTAGCGTCCGGGAGAGGTGAGCAGTTCTTC. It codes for CASSLLTNPLASGRGEQFF.

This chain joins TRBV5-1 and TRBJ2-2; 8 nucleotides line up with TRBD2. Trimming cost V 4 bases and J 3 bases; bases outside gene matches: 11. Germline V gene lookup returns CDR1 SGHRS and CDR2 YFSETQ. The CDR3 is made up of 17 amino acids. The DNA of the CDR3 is TGCGCCAGCAGCCCGCTAGCGGGCACGGCTGACACCGGGGAGCTGTTTTTT. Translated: CASSPLAGTADTGELFF.

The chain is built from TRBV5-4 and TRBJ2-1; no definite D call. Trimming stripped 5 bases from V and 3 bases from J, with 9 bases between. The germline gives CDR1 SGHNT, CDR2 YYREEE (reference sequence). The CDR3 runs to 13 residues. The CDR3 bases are TGTGCCAGCAGTTCCGACAACTACAATGAGCAGTTCTTC. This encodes CASSSDNYNEQFF. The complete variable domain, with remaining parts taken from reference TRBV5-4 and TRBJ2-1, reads ETGVTQSPTHLIKTRGQQVTLRCSSQSGHNTVSWYQQALGQGPQFIFQYYREEENGRGNFPPRFSGLQFPNYSSELNVNALELDDSALYLCASSSDNYNEQFFGPGTRLTVL.

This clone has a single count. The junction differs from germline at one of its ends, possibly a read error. CDR3 DNA sequence: TGTGCCAGCAGGGAAGGGACAGAGTATCAGCCCCAGCATTTT. Translation gives CASREGTEYQPQHF. The chain couples TRBV6-1 to TRBJ1-5, with 7 bases aligning to TRBD1. The germline V gene has CDR1 MNHNS and CDR2 SASEGT. CDR3 length: 14 amino acids.

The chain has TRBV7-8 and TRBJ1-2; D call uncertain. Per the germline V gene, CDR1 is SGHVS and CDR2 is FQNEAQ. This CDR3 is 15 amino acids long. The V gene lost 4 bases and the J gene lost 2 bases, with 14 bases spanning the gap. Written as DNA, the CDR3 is TGTGCCAGCAGCTCGGACGGCCCGGGGAACTATGGCTACACCTTC. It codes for CASSSDGPGNYGYTF.